What follows is one T cell receptor beta chain and its context. Nashville, Tennessee was home to all donors, each a Caucasian adult. This record belongs to a study of shared clonotypes between healthy human individuals. On the study more broadly: For every donor, three CD4 naive, three CD4 memory, two CD8 naive and one CD8 memory plates were used.

Clones were read by immunoSEQ multiplex PCR, and TCRdb kept only the in-frame ones, dropping some. The table has about a million clones, around 77% seen once. The germline V gene has CDR1 MDHEN and CDR2 SYDVKM. This CDR3 is built from 14 residues. V was cut by 2 bases and J by 5 bases, with 11 bases left in between. V usage is TRBV28 and J usage is TRBJ2-3; D might be TRBD1 (5 bases). The sequenced material came from memory CD4+ T cells from PBMCs. Subset in this sample: CD45RA-negative fraction. The source is a man aged 18-30 years in good health. Some clones in this sample may be carry-over from other donors' samples. The CDR3 region has the DNA TGTGCCAGCAGTTTACCAGGGATGGGAGATACGCAGTATTTT. Protein: CASSLPGMGDTQYF.